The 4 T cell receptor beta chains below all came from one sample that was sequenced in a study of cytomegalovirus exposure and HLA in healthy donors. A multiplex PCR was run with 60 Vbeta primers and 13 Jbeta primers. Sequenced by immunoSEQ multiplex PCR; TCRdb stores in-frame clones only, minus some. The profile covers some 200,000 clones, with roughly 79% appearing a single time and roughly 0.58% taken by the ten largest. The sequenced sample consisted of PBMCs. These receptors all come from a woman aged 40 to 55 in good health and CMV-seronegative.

The CDR3 sequence: CASSGRLAGDASSYNEQFF. CDR3 in DNA: TGTGCCAGTAGCGGGAGACTAGCGGGGGACGCGAGCTCCTACAATGAGCAGTTCTTC. V is TRBV19 and J is TRBJ2-1, with 12 bases identical to TRBD2. This CDR3 contains 19 residues. With 6 bases clipped from V and 0 bases from J, the junction kept 12 bases outside the gene matches. The germline V gene has CDR1 LNHDA and CDR2 SQIVND (reference sequence).

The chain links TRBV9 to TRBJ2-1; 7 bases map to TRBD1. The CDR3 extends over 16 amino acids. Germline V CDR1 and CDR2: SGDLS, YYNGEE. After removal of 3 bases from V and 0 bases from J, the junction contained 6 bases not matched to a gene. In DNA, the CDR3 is TGTGCCAGCAGCGGGGGACAGAGTAGCTCCTACAATGAGCAGTTCTTC. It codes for CASSGGQSSSYNEQFF.

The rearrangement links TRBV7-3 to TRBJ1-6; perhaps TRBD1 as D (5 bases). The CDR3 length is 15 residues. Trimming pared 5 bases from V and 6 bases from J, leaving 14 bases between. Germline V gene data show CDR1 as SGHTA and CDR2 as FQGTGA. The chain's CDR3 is CASSNVGGSNSPLHF. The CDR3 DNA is TGTGCCAGCAGCAACGTGGGGGGAAGTAATTCACCCCTCCACTTT.

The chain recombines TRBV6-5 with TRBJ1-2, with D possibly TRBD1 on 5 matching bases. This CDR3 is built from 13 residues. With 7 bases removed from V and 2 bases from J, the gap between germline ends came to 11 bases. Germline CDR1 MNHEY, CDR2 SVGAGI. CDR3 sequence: CASTRTGNYGYTF. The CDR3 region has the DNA TGTGCCAGCACCAGAACAGGAAACTATGGCTACACCTTC.